This TCR beta chain was profiled in a study of cytomegalovirus exposure and HLA in healthy donors. Looking at the study overall: From some 190 million T cells, an earlier analysis saw 120 million or so unique TCR beta sequences. Points from the study as a whole: A later analysis reportedly found fewer N-insertions in an Asian-associated ancestry cluster than the roughly 670-donor mean.

Looked up from germline, CDR1 is SGHRS and CDR2 is YFSETQ. The CDR3 runs to 16 residues. With V trimmed by 1 base and J by 2 bases, 4 bases remained unmatched. Researchers ran the PCR with 60 Vbeta and 13 Jbeta primers. Libraries were prepared by immunoSEQ multiplex PCR; TCRdb keeps only in-frame clonotypes and omits some of them. The table includes 30,000 to 40,000 clones, 90% to 95% detected once. A note on this clone: Its specificity is not known.

This clonotype was sampled from a woman between 18 and 30 years old in good health and CMV-seronegative. The chain has TRBV5-1 and TRBJ2-3, with 10 bases that match TRBD2. The specimen sequenced was PBMCs. The CDR3 loop is CASSLSGRGPTDTQYF. For the CDR3, the DNA is TGCGCCAGCAGCTTGAGCGGGAGGGGACCCACAGATACGCAGTATTTT.